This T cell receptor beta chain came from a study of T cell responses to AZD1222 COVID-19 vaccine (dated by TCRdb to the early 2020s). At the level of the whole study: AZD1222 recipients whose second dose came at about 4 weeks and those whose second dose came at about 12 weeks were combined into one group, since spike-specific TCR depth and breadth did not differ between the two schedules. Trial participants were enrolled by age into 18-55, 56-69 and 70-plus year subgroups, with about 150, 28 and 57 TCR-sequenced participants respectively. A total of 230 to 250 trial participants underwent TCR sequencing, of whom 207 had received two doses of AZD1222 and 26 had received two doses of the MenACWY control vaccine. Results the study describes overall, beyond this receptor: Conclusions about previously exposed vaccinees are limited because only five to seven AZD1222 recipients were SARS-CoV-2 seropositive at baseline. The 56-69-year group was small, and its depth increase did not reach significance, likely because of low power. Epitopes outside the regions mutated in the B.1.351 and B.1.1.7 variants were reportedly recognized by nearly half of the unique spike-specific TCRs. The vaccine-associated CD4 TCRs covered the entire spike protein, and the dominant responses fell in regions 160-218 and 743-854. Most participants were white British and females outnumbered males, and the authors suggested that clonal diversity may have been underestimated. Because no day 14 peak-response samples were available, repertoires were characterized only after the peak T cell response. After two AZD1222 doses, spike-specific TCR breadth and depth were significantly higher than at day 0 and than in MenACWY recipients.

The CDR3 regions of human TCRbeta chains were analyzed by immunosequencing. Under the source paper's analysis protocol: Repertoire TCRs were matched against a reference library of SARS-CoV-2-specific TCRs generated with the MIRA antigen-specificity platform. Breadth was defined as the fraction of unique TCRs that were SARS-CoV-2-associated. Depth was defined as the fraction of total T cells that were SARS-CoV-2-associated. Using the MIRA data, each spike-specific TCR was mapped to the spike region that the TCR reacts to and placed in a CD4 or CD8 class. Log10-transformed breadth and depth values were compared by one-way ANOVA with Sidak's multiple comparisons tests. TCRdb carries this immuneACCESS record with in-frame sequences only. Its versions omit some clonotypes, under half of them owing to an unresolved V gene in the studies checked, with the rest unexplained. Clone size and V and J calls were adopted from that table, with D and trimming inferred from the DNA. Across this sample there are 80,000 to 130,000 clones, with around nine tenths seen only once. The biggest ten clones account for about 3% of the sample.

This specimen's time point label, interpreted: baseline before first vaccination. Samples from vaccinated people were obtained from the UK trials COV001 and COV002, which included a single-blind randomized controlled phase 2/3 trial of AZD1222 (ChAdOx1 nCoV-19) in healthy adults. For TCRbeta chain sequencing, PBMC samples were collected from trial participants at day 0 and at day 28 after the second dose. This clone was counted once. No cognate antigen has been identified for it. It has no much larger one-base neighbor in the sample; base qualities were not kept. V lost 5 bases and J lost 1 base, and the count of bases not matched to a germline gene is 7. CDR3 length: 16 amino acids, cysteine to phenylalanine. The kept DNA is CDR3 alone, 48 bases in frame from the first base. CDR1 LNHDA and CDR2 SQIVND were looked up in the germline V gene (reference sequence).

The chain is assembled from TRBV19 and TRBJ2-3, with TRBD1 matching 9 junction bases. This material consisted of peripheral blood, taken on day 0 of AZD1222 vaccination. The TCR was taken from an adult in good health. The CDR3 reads CASSVDRGRGTDTQYF. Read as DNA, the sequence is TGTGCCAGTAGTGTGGACAGGGGACGGGGCACAGATACGCAGTATTTT. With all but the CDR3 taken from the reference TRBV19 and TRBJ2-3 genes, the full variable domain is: DGGITQSPKYLFRKEGQNVTLSCEQNLNHDAMYWYRQDPGQGLRLIYYSQIVNDFQKGDIAEGYSVSREKKESFPLTVTSAQKNPTAFYLCASSVDRGRGTDTQYFGPGTRLTVL.